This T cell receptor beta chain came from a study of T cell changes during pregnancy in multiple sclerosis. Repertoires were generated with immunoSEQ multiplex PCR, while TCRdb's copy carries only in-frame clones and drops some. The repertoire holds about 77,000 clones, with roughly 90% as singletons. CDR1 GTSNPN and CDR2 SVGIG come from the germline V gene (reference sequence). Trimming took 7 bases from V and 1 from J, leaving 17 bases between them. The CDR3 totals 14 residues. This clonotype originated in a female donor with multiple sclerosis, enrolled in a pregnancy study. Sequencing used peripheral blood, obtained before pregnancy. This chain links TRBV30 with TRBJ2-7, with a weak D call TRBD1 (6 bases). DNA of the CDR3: TGTGCCTTCCTAACAGGGAGTGGGTCCTACGAGCAGTACTTC. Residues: CAFLTGSGSYEQYF.